This T cell receptor (beta chain) was recovered during a study of blood T cell repertoires in COVID-19. The overall study: Italy, Spain and the United States were the sources of the convalescent and acute COVID-19 samples. Sample material is recorded as cDNA or gDNA derived from T cells, B-cell-depleted T cells, or PBMCs.

This CDR3 is built from 16 residues. Looked up from germline, CDR1 is MNHEY and CDR2 is SVGEGT. V was pared by 0 bases and J by 4 bases, with 7 bases of the junction left unmatched. Source study methods: Nucleated cell number was recorded as an estimate derived from reference gene primer amplification. Method: immunoSEQ multiplex PCR; TCRdb's copy keeps in-frame clones and lacks some. Clone size and the V and J calls come from that table; the DNA yielded D and trimming. The table lists over 150,000 clones, approximately 81% of them singletons. This sequence was found in a man in his forties with acute or convalescent COVID-19. Material: peripheral blood. The gene calls are TRBV6-2 or TRBV6-3 and TRBJ1-1, with 8 bases lining up with TRBD1. CDR3 amino acids: CASSYSRQGYGTEAFF. CDR3 nucleotides: TGTGCCAGCAGTTACTCCCGACAGGGGTACGGCACTGAAGCTTTCTTT.